The TCR beta chain described here comes from a study of blood T cell repertoires in COVID-19. Study-level information: Samples representing acute and convalescent COVID-19 were sourced from the United States, Italy and Spain. The cDNA or gDNA used as material had been derived from T cells, B-cell-depleted T cells, or PBMCs.

The V gene end was trimmed by 8 bases and the J gene end by 7 bases; junction bases not matched to a gene: 5. The CDR3 totals 13 residues. Germline lookup yields CDR1 LNHDA and CDR2 SQIVND (reference sequence). Sequenced by immunoSEQ multiplex PCR; TCRdb stores in-frame clones only, minus some. The data hold a few hundred thousand clones, with around nine tenths observed a single time. This receptor was taken from an elderly man with acute or convalescent COVID-19. This sequence joins TRBV19 and TRBJ2-1, with TRBD2 identical over 10 bases. Sample: peripheral blood. The CDR3 sequence is CASSSGRGNEQFF. The CDR3 nucleotides read TGTGCCAGTTCTAGCGGGAGAGGGAATGAGCAGTTCTTC.